A selection of T cell receptor beta chains follows, all from one sample in a study of cytomegalovirus exposure and HLA in healthy donors. Profiling relied on immunoSEQ multiplex PCR, and the TCRdb table lists in-frame clones only, not all of them. Found here are 200,000 to 250,000 clones, approximately 87% of them singletons; the top ten hold 1.3%. Sequencing was performed on PBMCs. The receptor source for this set is a human donor in good health. Each CDR3 is given with its conserved first and last residue. Each record gives: V gene, J gene, clone size, D gene, CDR3 DNA, CDR3 protein. D genes are given only for firm matches. Expanded clones get a size class; other rows say once, few or many, or leave the size out.

>TRBV15|TRBJ1-2|few|TRBD1
TGTGCCACCAGCCCCGACAGGGGGTATGGCTACACCTTC
CATSPDRGYGYTF
>TRBV6-6|TRBJ1-1|.|.
TGTGCCAGCAGTACCCAGGGGACGAACACTGAAGCTTTCTTT
CASSTQGTNTEAFF
>TRBV19|TRBJ2-1|.|.
TGTGCCAGTAGTATTCGGCTAGACCGGCAGTTCTTC
CASSIRLDRQFF
>TRBV4-3|TRBJ2-1|.|TRBD2
TGCGCCAGCAGCCAAGAACTCCTAGCGGGTGACAATGAGCAGTTCTTC
CASSQELLAGDNEQFF
>TRBV18|TRBJ1-2|.|TRBD1
TGTGCCAGCTCACCAGAACAGGGGGCGGATTATGGCTACACCTTC
CASSPEQGADYGYTF
>TRBV7-9|TRBJ2-2|.|TRBD2
TGTGCCAGCAGTTCTCCCGGGACTAGCCGCCGGGAGCTGTTTTTT
CASSSPGTSRRELFF
>TRBV28|TRBJ2-2|.|.
TGTGCCAGCAGTTTATCCGGGAGTGGGGGCGGGGAGCTGTTTTTT
CASSLSGSGGGELFF
>TRBV6-6|TRBJ2-2|few|.
TGTGCCAGCGCTACGAACACCGGGGAGCTGTTTTTT
CASATNTGELFF
>TRBV6-5|TRBJ2-4|.|.
TGTGCCAGCAGGGCCGGACTGGGAAAAAACATTCAGTACTTC
CASRAGLGKNIQYF
>TRBV4-3|TRBJ1-1|few|.
TGCGCCAGCAGCCAAGACGCAGGGCGATCTGAAGCTTTCTTT
CASSQDAGRSEAFF
>TRBV10-3|TRBJ2-3|.|.
TGTGCCATCACGGGTCGCGGTGACGGTACAGATACGCAGTATTTT
CAITGRGDGTDTQYF